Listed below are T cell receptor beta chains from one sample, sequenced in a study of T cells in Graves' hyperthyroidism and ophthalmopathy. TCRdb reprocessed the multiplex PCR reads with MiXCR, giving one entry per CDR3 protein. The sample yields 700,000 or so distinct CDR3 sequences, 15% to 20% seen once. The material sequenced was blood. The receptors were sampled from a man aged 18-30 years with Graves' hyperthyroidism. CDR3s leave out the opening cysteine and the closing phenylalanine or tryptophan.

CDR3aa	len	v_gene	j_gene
SVEQGSMNTEAF	12	TRBV29-1	TRBJ1-1
ASSSPTASGEKLF	13	TRBV6-9	TRBJ1-4
ASTRTSGTDTQY	12	TRBV5-5	TRBJ2-3
ASRTTGEEEQY	11	TRBV28	TRBJ2-7
ASSQEVSGKPRTDTQY	16	TRBV3-1	TRBJ2-3
AWSFGTASNQPQH	13	TRBV30	TRBJ1-5
ASSWDSLKQF	10	TRBV7-9	TRBJ2-1
ASSTGSDSRFTDTQY	15	TRBV18	TRBJ2-3
ASSLGALTSGRARETQY	17	TRBV4-1	TRBJ2-5
AGSRDRIGEQY	11	TRBV7-9	TRBJ2-7
SARAQGDSNYGYT	13	TRBV20-1	TRBJ1-2
ASSSALGLEQY	11	TRBV7-9	TRBJ2-7
ASSSPTGGASDEKLF	15	TRBV12-3/TRBV12-4	TRBJ1-4
SVERAGHEQY	10	TRBV29-1	TRBJ2-7
ASSPRTSGSRLYNEQF	16	TRBV28	TRBJ2-1
SVDERDAEAF	10	TRBV29-1	TRBJ1-1
SATYPQRDFKKTQY	14	TRBV20-1	TRBJ2-5
PYTRKKGSYNEQF	13	TRBV6-2/TRBV6-3	TRBJ2-1
ASSYDYTLNTEAF	13	TRBV6-5	TRBJ1-1
ASSIQPAGELF	11	TRBV19	TRBJ2-2
ASSMWEEETQY	11	TRBV14	TRBJ2-5
ASSFTDTLRTQY	12	TRBV6-2/TRBV6-3	TRBJ2-5
ASSDSGVYNEQF	12	TRBV18	TRBJ2-1
ASSDDTGFLNTEAF	14	TRBV25-1	TRBJ1-1
ASSVGLGDTQY	11	TRBV9	TRBJ2-3
ASSDLGSKTQC	11	TRBV6-1	TRBJ2-5
TSSPGETQY	9	TRBV18	TRBJ2-5
SVEFKGTLQETQY	13	TRBV29-1	TRBJ2-5
ASKKGVGTAEETQY	14	TRBV11-2	TRBJ2-5
ASSLTETNTEAF	12	TRBV12-3/TRBV12-4	TRBJ1-1
SATILTKETQY	11	TRBV29-1	TRBJ2-5
ASSFRPGLAGTYNEQF	16	TRBV28	TRBJ2-1
ASRGLAGGRETQY	13	TRBV6-4	TRBJ2-5
AIRSDLQETQY	11	TRBV10-3	TRBJ2-5
ASRPRVDETQY	11	TRBV28	TRBJ2-5
ASSFGDVGYEQY	12	TRBV5-1	TRBJ2-7
ASSFLGTATGGRSDEQY	17	TRBV12-3/TRBV12-4	TRBJ2-7
ASSFAAGGTGELF	13	TRBV5-1	TRBJ2-2
ASRPKGLAGLEQF	13	TRBV11-2	TRBJ2-1
ASSVDNYSNQPQH	13	TRBV6-1	TRBJ1-5
ASSSLQGSDGYT	12	TRBV7-3	TRBJ1-2
AWSPGREETQY	11	TRBV30	TRBJ2-5
ATSIRTGEQY	10	TRBV15	TRBJ2-7
ASSLPPGTTGTQY	13	TRBV5-6	TRBJ2-3
TLGGGNTDTQY	11	TRBV20-1	TRBJ2-3
ASSPGPMGTEAF	12	TRBV9	TRBJ1-1
ASSLVEADEQF	11	TRBV5-1	TRBJ2-1
ASSLTQTGWHSNQPQH	16	TRBV7-9	TRBJ1-5
SARRGLNQPQH	11	TRBV20-1	TRBJ1-5
ASSEGGKNYGYT	12	TRBV10-2	TRBJ1-2
ASSWTSHNEQF	11	TRBV28	TRBJ2-1
SARGDRGFDEQY	12	TRBV20-1	TRBJ2-7
ASSEQNTEAF	10	TRBV2	TRBJ1-1